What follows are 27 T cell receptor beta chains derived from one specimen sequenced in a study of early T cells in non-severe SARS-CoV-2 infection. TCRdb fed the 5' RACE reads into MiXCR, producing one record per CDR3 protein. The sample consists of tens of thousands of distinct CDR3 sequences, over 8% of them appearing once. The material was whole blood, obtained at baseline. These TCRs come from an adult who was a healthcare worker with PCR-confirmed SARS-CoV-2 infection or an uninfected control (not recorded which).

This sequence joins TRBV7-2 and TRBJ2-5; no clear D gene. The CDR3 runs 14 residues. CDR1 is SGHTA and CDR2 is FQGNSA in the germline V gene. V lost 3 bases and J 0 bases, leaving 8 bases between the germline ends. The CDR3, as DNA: TGTGCCAGCAGCTTTCCTCAGTACCAAGAGACCCAGTACTTC. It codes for CASSFPQYQETQYF.

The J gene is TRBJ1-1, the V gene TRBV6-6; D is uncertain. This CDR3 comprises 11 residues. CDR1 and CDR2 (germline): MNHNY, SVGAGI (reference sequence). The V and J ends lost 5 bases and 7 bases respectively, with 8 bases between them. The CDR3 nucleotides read TGTGCCAGCAGTCCCCTCCGTGAAGCTTTCTTT. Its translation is CASSPLREAFF.

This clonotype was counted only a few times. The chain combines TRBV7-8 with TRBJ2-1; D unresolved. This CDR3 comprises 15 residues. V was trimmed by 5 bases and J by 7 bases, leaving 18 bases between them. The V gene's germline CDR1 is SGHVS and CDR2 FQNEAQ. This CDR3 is CASSTRTEYTNEQFF. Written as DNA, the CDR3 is TGTGCCAGCAGCACTCGGACGGAATATACTAATGAGCAGTTCTTC.

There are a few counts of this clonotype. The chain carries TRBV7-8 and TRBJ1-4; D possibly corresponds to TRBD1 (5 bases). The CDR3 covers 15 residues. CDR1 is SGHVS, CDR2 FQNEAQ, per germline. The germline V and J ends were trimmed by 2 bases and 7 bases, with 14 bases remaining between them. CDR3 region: CASSLLGREREKLFF. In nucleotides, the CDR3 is TGTGCCAGCAGCTTACTGGGCAGGGAGCGTGAAAAACTGTTTTTT.

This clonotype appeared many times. CDR3 sequence (DNA): TGTGCCAGCAGCTTAGGTCATCCCACCGGGGAGCTGTTTTTT. It yields the protein CASSLGHPTGELFF. The rearrangement links TRBV7-2 to TRBJ2-2; D is ambiguous. Germline V CDR1 and CDR2: SGHTA, FQGNSA. Deletions cut 1 base from V and 4 bases from J, with 7 bases between. The CDR3 is 14 residues long.

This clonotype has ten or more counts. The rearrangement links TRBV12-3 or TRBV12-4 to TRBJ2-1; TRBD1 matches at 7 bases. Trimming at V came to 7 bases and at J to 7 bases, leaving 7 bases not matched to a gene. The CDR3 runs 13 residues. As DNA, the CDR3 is TGTGCCAGCATACCACAGGGGAGAAATGAGCAGTTCTTC. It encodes CASIPQGRNEQFF.

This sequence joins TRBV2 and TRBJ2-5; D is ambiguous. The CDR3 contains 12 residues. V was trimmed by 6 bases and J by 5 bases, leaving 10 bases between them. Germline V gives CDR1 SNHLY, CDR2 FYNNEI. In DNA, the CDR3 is TGTGCCAGCAGCCTAGTTATTGAGACCCAGTACTTC. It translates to CASSLVIETQYF.

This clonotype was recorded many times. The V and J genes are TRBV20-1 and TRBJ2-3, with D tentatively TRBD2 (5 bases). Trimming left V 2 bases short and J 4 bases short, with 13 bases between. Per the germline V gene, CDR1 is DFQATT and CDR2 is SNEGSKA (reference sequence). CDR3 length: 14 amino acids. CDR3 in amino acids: CSARPPTRPDTQYF. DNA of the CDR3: TGCAGTGCTAGACCACCCACTAGGCCAGATACGCAGTATTTT.

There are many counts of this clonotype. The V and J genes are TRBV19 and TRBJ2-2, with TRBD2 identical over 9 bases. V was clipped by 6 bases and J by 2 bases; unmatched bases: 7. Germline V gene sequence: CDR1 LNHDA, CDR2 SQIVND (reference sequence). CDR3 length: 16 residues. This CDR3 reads CASSRTSGLNTGELFF. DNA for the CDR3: TGTGCCAGTAGCAGAACTAGCGGGCTTAACACCGGGGAGCTGTTTTTT.

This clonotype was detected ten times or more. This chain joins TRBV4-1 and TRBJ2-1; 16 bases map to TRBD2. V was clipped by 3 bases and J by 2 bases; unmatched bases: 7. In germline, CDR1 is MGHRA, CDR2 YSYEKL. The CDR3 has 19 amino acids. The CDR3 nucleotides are TGCGCCAGCAGCCATCCGGGACTAGCGGGAGGGCCGGCCTACAATGAGCAGTTCTTC. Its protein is CASSHPGLAGGPAYNEQFF.

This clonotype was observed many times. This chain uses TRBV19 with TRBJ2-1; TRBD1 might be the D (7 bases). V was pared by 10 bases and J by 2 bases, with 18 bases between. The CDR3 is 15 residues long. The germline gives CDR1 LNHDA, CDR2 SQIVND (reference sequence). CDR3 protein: CATRGLDRTYNEQFF. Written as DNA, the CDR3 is TGTGCCACCCGGGGGTTGGACAGGACCTACAATGAGCAGTTCTTC. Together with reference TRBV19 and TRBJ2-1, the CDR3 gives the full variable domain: DGGITQSPKYLFRKEGQNVTLSCEQNLNHDAMYWYRQDPGQGLRLIYYSQIVNDFQKGDIAEGYSVSREKKESFPLTVTSAQKNPTAFYLCATRGLDRTYNEQFFGPGTRLTVL.

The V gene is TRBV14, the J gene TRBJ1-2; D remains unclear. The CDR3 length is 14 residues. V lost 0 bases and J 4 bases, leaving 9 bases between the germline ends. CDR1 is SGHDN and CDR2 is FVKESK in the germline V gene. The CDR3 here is CASSQDLRFYGYTF. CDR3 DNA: TGTGCCAGCAGCCAAGATCTCAGATTCTATGGCTACACCTTC.

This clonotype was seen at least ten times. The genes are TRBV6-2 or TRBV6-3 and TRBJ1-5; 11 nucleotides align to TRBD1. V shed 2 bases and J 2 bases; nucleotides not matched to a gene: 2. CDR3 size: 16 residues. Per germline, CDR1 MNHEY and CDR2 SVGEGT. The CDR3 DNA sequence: TGTGCCAGCAGTTACGGACAGGGGGCAGGCAATCAGCCCCAGCATTTT. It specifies CASSYGQGAGNQPQHF.

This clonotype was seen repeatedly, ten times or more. The CDR3 here is CASSLTRLNEQYF. CDR3 nucleotide sequence: TGTGCCAGCAGCTTGACGAGGTTGAACGAGCAGTACTTC. The V and J genes are TRBV7-2 and TRBJ2-7; no clear D. The V gene's germline CDR1 is SGHTA and CDR2 FQGNSA. This CDR3 has 13 residues. V was cut by 3 bases and J by 5 bases, with 11 bases left in between. The full variable domain, completed using reference TRBV7-2 and TRBJ2-7, is GAGVSQSPSNKVTEKGKDVELRCDPISGHTALYWYRQSLGQGLEFLIYFQGNSAPDKSGLPSDRFSAERTGGSVSTLTIQRTQQEDSAVYLCASSLTRLNEQYFGPGTRLTVT.

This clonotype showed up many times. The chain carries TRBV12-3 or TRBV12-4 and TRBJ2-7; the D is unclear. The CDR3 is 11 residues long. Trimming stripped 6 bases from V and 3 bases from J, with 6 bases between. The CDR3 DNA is TGTGCCAGCAGCCAGAACTACGAGCAGTACTTC. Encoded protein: CASSQNYEQYF.

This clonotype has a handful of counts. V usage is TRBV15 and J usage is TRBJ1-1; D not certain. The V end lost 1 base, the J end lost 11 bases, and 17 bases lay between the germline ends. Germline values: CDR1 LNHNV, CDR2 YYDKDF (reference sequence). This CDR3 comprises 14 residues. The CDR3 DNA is TGTGCCACCAGCAGAGCTATCAGTTCAACCGGCGCTTTCTTT. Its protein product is CATSRAISSTGAFF.

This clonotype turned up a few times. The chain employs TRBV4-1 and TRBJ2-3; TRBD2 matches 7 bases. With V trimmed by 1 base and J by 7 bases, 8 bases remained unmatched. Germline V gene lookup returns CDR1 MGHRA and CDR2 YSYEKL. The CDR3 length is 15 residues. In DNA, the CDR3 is TGCGCCAGCAGCCAAGTCCGGGCTAGCGGTTATACGCAGTATTTT. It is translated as CASSQVRASGYTQYF.

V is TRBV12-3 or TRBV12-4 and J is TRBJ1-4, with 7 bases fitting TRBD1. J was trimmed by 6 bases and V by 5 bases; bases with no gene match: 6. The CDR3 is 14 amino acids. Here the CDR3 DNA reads TGTGCCAGCAGTCCCTATGGGACAGATGAAAAACTGTTTTTT. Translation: CASSPYGTDEKLFF.

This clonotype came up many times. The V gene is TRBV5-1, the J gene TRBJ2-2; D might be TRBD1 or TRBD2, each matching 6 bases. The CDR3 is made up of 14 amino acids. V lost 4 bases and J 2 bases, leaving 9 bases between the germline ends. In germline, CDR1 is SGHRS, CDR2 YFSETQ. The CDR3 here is CASSEGGNTGELFF. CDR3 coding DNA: TGCGCCAGCAGCGAGGGGGGAAACACCGGGGAGCTGTTTTTT.

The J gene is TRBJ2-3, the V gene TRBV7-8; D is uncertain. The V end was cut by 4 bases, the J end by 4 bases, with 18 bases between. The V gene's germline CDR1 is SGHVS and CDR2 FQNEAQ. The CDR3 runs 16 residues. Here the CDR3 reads CASSSVVGAMADTQYF. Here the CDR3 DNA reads TGTGCCAGCAGCTCCGTGGTAGGCGCCATGGCAGATACGCAGTATTTT.

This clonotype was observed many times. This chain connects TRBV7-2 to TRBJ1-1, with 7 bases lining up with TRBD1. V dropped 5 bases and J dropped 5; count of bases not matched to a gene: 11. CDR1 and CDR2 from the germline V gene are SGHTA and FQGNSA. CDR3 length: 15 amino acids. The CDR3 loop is CASSVTGTAKTEAFF. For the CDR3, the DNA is TGTGCCAGCAGCGTGACCGGGACAGCAAAGACTGAAGCTTTCTTT.

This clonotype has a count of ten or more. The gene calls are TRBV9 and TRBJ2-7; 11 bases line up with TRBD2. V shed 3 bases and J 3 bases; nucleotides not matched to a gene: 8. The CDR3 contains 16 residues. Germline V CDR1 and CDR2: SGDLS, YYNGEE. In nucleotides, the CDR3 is TGTGCCAGCAGCGCCGGGACTAGCGGCGCCCTCTACGAGCAGTACTTC. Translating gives CASSAGTSGALYEQYF.

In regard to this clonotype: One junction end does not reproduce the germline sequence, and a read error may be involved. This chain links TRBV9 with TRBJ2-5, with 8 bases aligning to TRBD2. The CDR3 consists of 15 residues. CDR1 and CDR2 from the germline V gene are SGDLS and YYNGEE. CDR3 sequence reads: CASSSRLARAENQYF. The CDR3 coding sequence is TGTGCCAGCAGCTCCCGACTAGCGCGGGCGGAGAACCAGTACTTC.

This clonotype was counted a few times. DNA for the CDR3: TGTGCCAGCAGTTACGTTGGAACAGGGGGAAAGACCCAGTACTTC. Its translation is CASSYVGTGGKTQYF. The chain uses TRBV6-5 and TRBJ2-5; 8 bases fit TRBD1. The CDR3 is made up of 15 amino acids. Trimming cost V 2 bases and J 6 bases; bases outside gene matches: 8. The V gene's germline CDR1 is MNHEY and CDR2 SVGAGI.

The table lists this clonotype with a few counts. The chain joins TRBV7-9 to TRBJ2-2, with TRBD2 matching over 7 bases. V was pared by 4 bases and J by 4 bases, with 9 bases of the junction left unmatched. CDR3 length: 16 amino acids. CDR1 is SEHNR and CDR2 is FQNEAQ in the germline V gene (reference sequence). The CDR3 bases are TGTGCCAGCAGCTCCCATGTGGGAGGGCCCACCGGGGAGCTGTTTTTT. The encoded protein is CASSSHVGGPTGELFF.

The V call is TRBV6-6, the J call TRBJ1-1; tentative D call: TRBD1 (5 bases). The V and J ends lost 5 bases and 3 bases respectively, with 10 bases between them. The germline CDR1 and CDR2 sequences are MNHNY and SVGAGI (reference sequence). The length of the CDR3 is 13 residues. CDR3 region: CASSRDGYTEAFF. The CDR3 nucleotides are TGTGCCAGCAGTCGGGACGGATACACTGAAGCTTTCTTT.

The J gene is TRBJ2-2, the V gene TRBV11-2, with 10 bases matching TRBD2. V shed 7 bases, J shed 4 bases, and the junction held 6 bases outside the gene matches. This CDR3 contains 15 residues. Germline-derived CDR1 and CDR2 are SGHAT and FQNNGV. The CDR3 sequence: CASTFLAGVTGELFF. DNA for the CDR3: TGTGCCAGCACCTTCCTAGCGGGAGTCACCGGGGAGCTGTTTTTT.